This entry concerns a single TCR beta chain. The target of this receptor is not known. The input lacks base qualities; no much larger clone sits a single base away. The record originates from a study of shared clonotypes between healthy human individuals (dated by TCRdb to 2018 to 2020). Concerning the study at large: The cohort comprised two women and three men aged 18 to 49 years. For each donor, three plates each were used for CD4 naive and CD4 memory, two plates were used for CD8 naive, and one plate was used for CD8 memory. To increase sequencing depth and limit assay-specific biases, TCR repertoire library preparation and sequencing were carried out by different laboratories using diverse techniques. Leukapheresis yielded between about 0.9 and 9.5 billion PBMCs per donor. Blood TCR repertoires of about five healthy adults were deeply sequenced to estimate repertoire size and the extent of clonotype sharing between individuals. What the work shows at the level of the full study, not this receptor alone: Incomplete sequencing was indicated by rarefaction of sorted-subset datasets, despite the large sequencing depth. Larger estimated clonotype richness was generally found for naive subsets than for memory subsets. Compared with non-shared clonotypes, the clonotypes found in all four sorted-subset donors had higher generation probabilities. Only blood was sampled, and tissue TCR repertoires likely differ from those in blood. Across four donors, around 5% of naive CD4, over 3% of naive CD8, under 2.5% of memory CD4, and approximately 0.4% of memory CD8 clonotypes were shared. Pairwise subsampling led to the expectation that sequencing depth would affect the degree of clonotype sharing among donors. Because the study included a small number of donors, the genetic and exposure-history diversity represented was limited.

CD8 naive samples were obtained by positive selection for CCR7 among CD45RO-negative cells, yielding a CD45RA+CCR7+ population from which TemRA cells were excluded. The donors were healthy, HIV-negative adults who had no recently reported acute infections or vaccinations. Every donor was a Caucasian adult living in Nashville, Tennessee, USA. Blood was obtained by leukapheresis, after which PBMCs were separated by Ficoll-Histopaque density gradient centrifugation and cryopreserved in liquid nitrogen vapor phase. Purity and quantity of every magnetically sorted T cell population were checked by analytical flow cytometry. Each sorted fraction had its genomic DNA isolated and then quantified by UV absorbance on a Nanodrop 2000c. Using the deep immunoSEQ assay, multiplex PCR amplified TCR CDR3 regions from genomic DNA. Extracted genomic DNA from each cell subset was distributed evenly across all wells of several immunoSEQ 96-well plates, and each plate was treated as a replicate. Each replicate PCR for sorted subsets received around 200 ng genomic DNA, equal to roughly 33,000 T cell genomes. Purified libraries were quantified with a Qubit 3.0 fluorometer, sized on a Bioanalyzer 2100, and re-quantified with the KAPA Library Quantification kit. Each immunoSEQ 96-well plate was sequenced on its own single-read 150-cycle Illumina NextSeq 550 flow cell. Processing in the source paper ran as follows. The immunoSEQ output contained only junctional sequences without quality scores, so filtering could not match that applied to full-length reads. Sequences were annotated with PyIR, a Python wrapper for IgBLAST v1.9, and V/J genes and CDR3 were assigned using IMGT germline references. Reads with weak V/J assignments (E-value above 1e-6), missing CDR3, stop codons, out-of-frame junctions, or ambiguous translated residues were removed. V3J clonotypes were defined as sequences sharing an identical inferred V gene, J gene, and CDR3 amino acid sequence. Percentage overlap between repertoires was calculated by dividing the number of shared unique clonotypes by the size of the smaller repertoire. Richness of each repertoire was evaluated using RTK rarefaction, the Chao1 estimator, and Recon v2.1 estimates of unobserved clonotypes. Generation probabilities were computed with OLGA for all TCRbeta clonotypes obtained by the gDNA method from a few donors. TCRdb carries this immuneACCESS record with in-frame sequences only. Its versions omit some clonotypes, under half of them owing to an unresolved V gene in the studies checked, with the rest unexplained. That table furnishes V, J and clone size, whereas the DNA furnished D and trimming. This sample comprises millions of clones, approximately 95% of them detected only once. 0.85% to 1.3% of the sample belongs to the ten largest clones.

Its CDR3 holds 13 amino acids, cysteine through phenylalanine. Just the 39-base CDR3 DNA is kept, in frame starting at base 1. Between the V and J ends, shortened by 5 bases and 1 base respectively, the junction contains 9 bases. CDR1 and CDR2 are drawn from the germline V gene (reference sequence): MNHEY, SMNVEV. The sequenced sample consisted of naive CD8+ T cells sorted from blood. The meaning of the sample's cell subset or site label: CD45RA+CCR7+. The origin of this receptor is a man between 18 and 35 years old in good health. The chain uses TRBV27 and TRBJ2-7, with no confident D gene call. CDR3 region: CASSHSRSYEQYF. In nucleotide form, the sequence is TGTGCCAGCAGTCACTCACGGTCCTACGAGCAGTACTTC.